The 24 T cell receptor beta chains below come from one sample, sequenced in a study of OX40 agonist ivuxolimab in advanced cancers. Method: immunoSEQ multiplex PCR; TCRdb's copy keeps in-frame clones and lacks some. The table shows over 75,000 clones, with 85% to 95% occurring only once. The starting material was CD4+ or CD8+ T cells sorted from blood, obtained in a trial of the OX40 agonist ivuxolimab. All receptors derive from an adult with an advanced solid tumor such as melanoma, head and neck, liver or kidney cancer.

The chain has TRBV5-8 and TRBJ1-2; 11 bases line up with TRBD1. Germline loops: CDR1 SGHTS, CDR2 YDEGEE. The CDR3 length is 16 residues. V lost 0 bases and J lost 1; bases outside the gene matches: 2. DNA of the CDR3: TGTGCCAGCAGCTTGGTTGGGACAGGGGGTAACTATGGCTACACCTTC. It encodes CASSLVGTGGNYGYTF.

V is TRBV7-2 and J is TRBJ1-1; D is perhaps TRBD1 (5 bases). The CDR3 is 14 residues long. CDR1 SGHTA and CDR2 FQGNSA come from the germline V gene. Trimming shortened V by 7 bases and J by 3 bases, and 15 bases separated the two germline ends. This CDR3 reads CASTWTGVYTEAFF. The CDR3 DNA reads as TGTGCCAGCACCTGGACGGGGGTATACACTGAAGCTTTCTTT.

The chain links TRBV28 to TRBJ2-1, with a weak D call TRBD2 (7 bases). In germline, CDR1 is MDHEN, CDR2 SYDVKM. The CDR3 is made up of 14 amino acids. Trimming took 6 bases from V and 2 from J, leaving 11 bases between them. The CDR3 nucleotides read TGTGCCAGCAGGCTAGGGGGGGCCTACAATGAGCAGTTCTTC. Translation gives CASRLGGAYNEQFF.

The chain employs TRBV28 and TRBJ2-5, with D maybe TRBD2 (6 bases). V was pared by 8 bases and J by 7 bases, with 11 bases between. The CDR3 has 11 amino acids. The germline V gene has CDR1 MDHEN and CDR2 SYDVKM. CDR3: CASGGSGTQYF. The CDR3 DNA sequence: TGTGCCAGCGGGGGTAGCGGGACCCAGTACTTC.

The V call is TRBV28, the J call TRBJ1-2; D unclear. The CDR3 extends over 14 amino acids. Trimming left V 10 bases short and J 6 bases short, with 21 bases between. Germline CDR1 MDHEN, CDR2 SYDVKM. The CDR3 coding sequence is TGTGCCACCGCGACAAGCGGCAGAGATGATGGCTACACCTTC. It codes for CATATSGRDDGYTF.

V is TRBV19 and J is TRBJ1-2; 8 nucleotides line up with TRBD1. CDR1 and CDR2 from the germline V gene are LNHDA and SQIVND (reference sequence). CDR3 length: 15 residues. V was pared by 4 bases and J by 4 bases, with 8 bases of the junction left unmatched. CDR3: CASSRYGQGSYGYTF. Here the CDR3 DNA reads TGTGCCAGTAGTAGATATGGACAGGGCAGCTATGGCTACACCTTC.

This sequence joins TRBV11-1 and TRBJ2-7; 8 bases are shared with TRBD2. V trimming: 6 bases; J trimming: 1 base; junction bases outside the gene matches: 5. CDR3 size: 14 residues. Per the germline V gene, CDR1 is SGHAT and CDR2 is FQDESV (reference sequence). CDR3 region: CASSLIAGSYEQYF. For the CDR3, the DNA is TGTGCCAGCAGTCTCATAGCGGGGTCCTACGAGCAGTACTTC.

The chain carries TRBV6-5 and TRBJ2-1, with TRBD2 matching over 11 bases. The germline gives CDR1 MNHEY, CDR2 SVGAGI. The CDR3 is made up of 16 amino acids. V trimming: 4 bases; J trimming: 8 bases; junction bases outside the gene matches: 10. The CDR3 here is CASSLAGGPNRDEQFF. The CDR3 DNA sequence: TGTGCCAGCAGTTTAGCGGGAGGGCCAAATCGTGATGAGCAGTTCTTC.

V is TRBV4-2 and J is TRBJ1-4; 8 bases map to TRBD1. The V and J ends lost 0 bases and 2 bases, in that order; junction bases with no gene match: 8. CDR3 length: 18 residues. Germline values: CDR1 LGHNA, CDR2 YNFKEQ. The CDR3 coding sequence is TGTGCCAGCAGCCAAGATGGGCAGGGGGCCACGACTAATGAAAAACTGTTTTTT. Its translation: CASSQDGQGATTNEKLFF.

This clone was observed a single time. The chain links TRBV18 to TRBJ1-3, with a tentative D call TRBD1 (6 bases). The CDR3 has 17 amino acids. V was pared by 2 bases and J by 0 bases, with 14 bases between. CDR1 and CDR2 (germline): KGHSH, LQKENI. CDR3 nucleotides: TGTGCCAGCTCACCAGGTTTGGGGGCATTCTCTGGAAACACCATATATTTT. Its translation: CASSPGLGAFSGNTIYF. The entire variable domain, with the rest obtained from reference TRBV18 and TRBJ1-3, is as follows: NAGVMQNPRHLVRRRGQEARLRCSPMKGHSHVYWYRQLPEEGLKFMVYLQKENIIDESGMPKERFSAEFPKEGPSILRIQQVVRGDSAAYFCASSPGLGAFSGNTIYFGEGSWLTVV.

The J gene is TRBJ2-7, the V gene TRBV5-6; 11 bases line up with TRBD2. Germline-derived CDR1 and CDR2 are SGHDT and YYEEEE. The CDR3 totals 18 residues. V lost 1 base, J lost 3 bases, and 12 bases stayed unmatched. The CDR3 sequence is CASSLPQLLAGEVYEQYF. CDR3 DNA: TGTGCCAGCAGCTTGCCGCAATTACTAGCGGGAGAAGTCTACGAGCAGTACTTC.

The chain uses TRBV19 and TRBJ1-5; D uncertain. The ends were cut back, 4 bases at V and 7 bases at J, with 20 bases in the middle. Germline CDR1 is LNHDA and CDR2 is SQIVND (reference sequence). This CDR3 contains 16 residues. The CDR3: CASSKTGSGLGQPQHF. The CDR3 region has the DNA TGTGCCAGTAGTAAGACCGGATCGGGTTTAGGACAGCCCCAGCATTTT.

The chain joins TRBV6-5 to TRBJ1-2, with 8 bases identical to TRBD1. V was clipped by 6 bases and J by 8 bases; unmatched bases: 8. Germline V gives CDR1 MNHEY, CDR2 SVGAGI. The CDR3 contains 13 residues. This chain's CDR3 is CASSLTGGGGYTF. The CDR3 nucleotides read TGTGCCAGCAGCTTAACAGGGGGTGGCGGCTACACCTTC.

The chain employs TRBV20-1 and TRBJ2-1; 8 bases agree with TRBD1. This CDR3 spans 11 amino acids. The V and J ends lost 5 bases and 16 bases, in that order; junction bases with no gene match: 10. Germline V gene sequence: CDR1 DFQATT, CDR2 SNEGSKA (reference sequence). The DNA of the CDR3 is TGCAGTGCTCACCTCGGACAGGGTGGTTTCTTC. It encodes CSAHLGQGGFF.

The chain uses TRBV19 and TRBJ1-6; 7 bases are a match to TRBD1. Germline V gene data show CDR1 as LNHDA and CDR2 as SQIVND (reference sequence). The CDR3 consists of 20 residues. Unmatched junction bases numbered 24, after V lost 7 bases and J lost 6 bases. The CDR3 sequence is CASTPLPGQVVSALNSPLHF. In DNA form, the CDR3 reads TGTGCCAGTACCCCCCTCCCCGGACAGGTCGTTAGCGCCCTTAATTCACCCCTCCACTTT. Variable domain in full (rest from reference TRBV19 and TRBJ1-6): DGGITQSPKYLFRKEGQNVTLSCEQNLNHDAMYWYRQDPGQGLRLIYYSQIVNDFQKGDIAEGYSVSREKKESFPLTVTSAQKNPTAFYLCASTPLPGQVVSALNSPLHFGNGTRLTVT.

The CDR3: CASSYQAGSTGELFF. CDR3 nucleotide sequence: TGTGCCAGCAGTTACCAGGCGGGTTCCACCGGGGAGCTGTTTTTT. V is TRBV6-5 and J is TRBJ2-2, with D tentatively TRBD2 (5 bases). Deletions cut 2 bases from V and 4 bases from J, with 11 bases between. This CDR3 is 15 amino acids long. Germline V gene lookup returns CDR1 MNHEY and CDR2 SVGAGI.

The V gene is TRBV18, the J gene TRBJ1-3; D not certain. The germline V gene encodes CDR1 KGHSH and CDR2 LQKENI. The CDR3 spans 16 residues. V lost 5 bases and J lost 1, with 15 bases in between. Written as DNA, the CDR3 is TGTGCCAGCTCAACGGATAGCCCAGGTTCTGGAAACACCATATATTTT. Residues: CASSTDSPGSGNTIYF.

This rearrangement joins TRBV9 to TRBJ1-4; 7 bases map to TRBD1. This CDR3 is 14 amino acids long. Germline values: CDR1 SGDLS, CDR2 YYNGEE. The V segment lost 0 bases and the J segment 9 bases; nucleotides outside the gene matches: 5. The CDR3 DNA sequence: TGTGCCAGCAGCGTAGAAGTGACAGGGAAAAAACTGTTTTTT. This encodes CASSVEVTGKKLFF.

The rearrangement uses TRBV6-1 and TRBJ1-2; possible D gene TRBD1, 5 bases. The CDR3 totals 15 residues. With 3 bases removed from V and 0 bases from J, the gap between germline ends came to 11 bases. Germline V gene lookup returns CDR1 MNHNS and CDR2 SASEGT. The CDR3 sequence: CASSEGVGANYGYTF. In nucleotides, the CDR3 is TGTGCCAGCAGTGAGGGGGTCGGCGCTAACTATGGCTACACCTTC.

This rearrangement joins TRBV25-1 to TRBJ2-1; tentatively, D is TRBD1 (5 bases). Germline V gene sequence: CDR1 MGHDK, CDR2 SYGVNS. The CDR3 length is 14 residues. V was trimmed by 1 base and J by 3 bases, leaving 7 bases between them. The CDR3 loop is CASSELGHYNEQFF. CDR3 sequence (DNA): TGTGCCAGCAGTGAATTGGGGCACTACAATGAGCAGTTCTTC. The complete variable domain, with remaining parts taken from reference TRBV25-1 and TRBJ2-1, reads EADIYQTPRYLVIGTGKKITLECSQTMGHDKMYWYQQDPGMELHLIHYSYGVNSTEKGDLSSESTVSRIRTEHFPLTLESARPSHTSQYLCASSELGHYNEQFFGPGTRLTVL.

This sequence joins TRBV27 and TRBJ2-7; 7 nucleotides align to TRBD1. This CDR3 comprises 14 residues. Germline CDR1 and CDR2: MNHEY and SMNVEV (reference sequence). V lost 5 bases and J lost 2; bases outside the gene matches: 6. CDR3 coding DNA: TGTGCCAGCAGTCCTTGGGACAGAGCCTACGAGCAGTACTTC. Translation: CASSPWDRAYEQYF.

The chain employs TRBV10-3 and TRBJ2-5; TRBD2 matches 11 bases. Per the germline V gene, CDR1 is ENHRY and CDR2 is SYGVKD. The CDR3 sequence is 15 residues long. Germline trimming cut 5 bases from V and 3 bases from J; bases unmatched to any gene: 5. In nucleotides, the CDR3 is TGTGCCATCAGTAAAACTAGCGGGAGTGAAGAGACCCAGTACTTC. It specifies CAISKTSGSEETQYF.

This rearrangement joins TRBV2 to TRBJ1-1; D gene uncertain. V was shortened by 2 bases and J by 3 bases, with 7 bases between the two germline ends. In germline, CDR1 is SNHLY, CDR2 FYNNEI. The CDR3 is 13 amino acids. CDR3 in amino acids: CASSELLYTEAFF. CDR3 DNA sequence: TGTGCCAGCAGTGAATTATTATACACTGAAGCTTTCTTT.

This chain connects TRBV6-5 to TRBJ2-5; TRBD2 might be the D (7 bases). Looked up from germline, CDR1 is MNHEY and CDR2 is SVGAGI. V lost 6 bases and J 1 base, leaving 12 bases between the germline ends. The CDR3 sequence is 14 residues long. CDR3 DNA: TGTGCCAGCAGCCGGGGGGCCCCCCAAGAGACCCAGTACTTC. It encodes CASSRGAPQETQYF.